These T cell receptor beta chains were read from a single sample in a study of T cell responses to AZD1222 COVID-19 vaccine. Using immunoSEQ multiplex PCR, the repertoire was profiled, and TCRdb retains in-frame clones only, with some absent. The sample yields roughly 120,000 clones, 70% to 90% seen once. The sample here was peripheral blood, taken on day 0 of AZD1222 vaccination. Every receptor here comes from an adult in good health. CDR3s include the opening cysteine and the closing phenylalanine or tryptophan. D genes are given only for firm matches. Expanded clones get a size class; other rows say once, few or many, or leave the size out.

>TRBV5-1|.|TRBJ2-2|.
CASSLAIGELFF
TGCGCCAGCAGCTTGGCAATCGGGGAGCTGTTTTTT
>TRBV30|.|TRBJ2-1|.
CAWSVIQGYNEQFF
TGTGCCTGGAGTGTAATCCAGGGGTACAATGAGCAGTTCTTC
>TRBV11-3|TRBD1|TRBJ2-2|.
CASSSTRQGGIRTGELFF
TGTGCCAGCAGCTCAACTCGACAGGGTGGGATTCGGACCGGGGAGCTGTTTTTT
>TRBV7-2|TRBD1|TRBJ1-4|.
CASSSQGTGNEKLFF
TGTGCCAGCAGCTCCCAAGGGACAGGGAATGAAAAACTGTTTTTT
>TRBV5-1|TRBD1|TRBJ2-7|.
CASSPQGTGSYEQYF
TGCGCCAGCAGCCCTCAGGGGACAGGGTCTTACGAGCAGTACTTC
>TRBV7-2|.|TRBJ1-3|.
CASSLAGVRSGNTIYF
TGTGCCAGCAGCTTAGCCGGAGTCCGGTCTGGAAACACCATATATTTT
>TRBV18|.|TRBJ2-1|.
CASYPGQGMANEQFF
TGTGCCAGCTACCCGGGACAAGGGATGGCCAATGAGCAGTTCTTC
>TRBV4-2|TRBD1|TRBJ1-4|.
CASSQVAGGGGTNEKLFF
TGTGCCAGCAGCCAAGTCGCAGGGGGAGGAGGCACTAATGAAAAACTGTTTTTT
>TRBV2|TRBD1|TRBJ1-2|.
CASSDGTGVVYGYTF
TGTGCCAGCAGTGACGGGACAGGGGTTGTCTATGGCTACACCTTC
>TRBV6-5|.|TRBJ1-2|.
CASRMDINYGYTF
TGTGCCAGCAGGATGGACATTAACTATGGCTACACCTTC
>TRBV18|TRBD1|TRBJ1-1|.
CASSLYDRGVTEAFF
TGTGCCAGCTCACTTTACGACAGGGGGGTTACTGAAGCTTTCTTT
>TRBV5-1|TRBD1|TRBJ2-1|.
CASSLGQGTNEQFF
TGCGCCAGCAGCTTGGGACAGGGTACCAATGAGCAGTTCTTC
>TRBV28|.|TRBJ1-6|.
CAINRAPNSPLHF
TGTGCCATTAACCGGGCTCCTAATTCACCCCTCCACTTT
>TRBV14|.|TRBJ2-7|.
CASSQDGSRITYEQYF
TGTGCCAGCAGCCAAGATGGTAGTCGGATAACCTACGAGCAGTACTTC
>TRBV7-9|.|TRBJ1-2|once
CASSSQSNYGYTF
TGTGCCAGCAGCTCACAGAGTAACTATGGCTACACCTTC
>TRBV2|.|TRBJ1-5|.
CASMRGAGNQPQHF
TGTGCCAGCATGCGGGGGGCGGGCAATCAGCCCCAGCATTTT